This T cell receptor beta chain was documented in a study of Graves' ophthalmopathy and Graves' hyperthyroidism. Newly diagnosed hyperthyroidism donors, aged 18 to 65, duration under 2 months. This clonotype was seen at least ten times. The germline V gene encodes CDR1 DFQATT and CDR2 SNEGSKA (reference sequence). The CDR3 sequence is 13 residues long. The trim removed 3 bases at V and 4 bases at J, leaving 5 bases unmatched. RNA transcripts provided the template for amplifying TCR beta CDR3 regions. Second-round multiplex PCR followed a first-round RT-PCR using HTBI primers. Each CDR3 protein gets one entry after TCRdb re-called the multiplex PCR reads with MiXCR. Of around 1.1 million distinct CDR3 sequences in the sample, roughly two fifths were seen once.

The chain employs TRBV20-1 and TRBJ2-5; 7 bases align to TRBD2. Input material: peripheral blood or thyroid tissue (not recorded which). The sequence came from an adult man with Graves' hyperthyroidism. Here the CDR3 DNA reads TGCAGTGCTAGTGGGGCTAGCGGAGAGACCCAGTACTTC. It codes for CSASGASGETQYF.